This is a list of T cell receptor beta chains from one sample in a study of neoadjuvant nivolumab and ipilimumab in lung cancer. Some clones are missing from TCRdb's copy, which holds only in-frame ones; the method was immunoSEQ multiplex PCR. The table lists tens of thousands of clones, less than 90% of them singletons. The input for sequencing was peripheral blood, taken before neoadjuvant nivolumab, alone or with ipilimumab. These receptors originate from an adult with non-small cell lung cancer. The conserved cysteine and the conserved F or W are not part of the CDR3 here.

v_gene: TRBV5-1; j_gene: TRBJ2-3; CDR3aa: ASSLDRGRSDTQY
v_gene: TRBV7-2; j_gene: TRBJ1-1; CDR3aa: ASRQNMDTEAF
v_gene: TRBV7-2; j_gene: TRBJ2-3; CDR3aa: ASSARGSGGTDTQY
v_gene: TRBV6-1; j_gene: TRBJ1-2; CDR3aa: ASSEGQTLTMDYGYT
v_gene: TRBV7-9; j_gene: TRBJ1-4; CDR3aa: ASKEGAFEKLF
v_gene: TRBV29-1; j_gene: TRBJ2-3; CDR3aa: SVDMGGTDTQY
v_gene: TRBV14; j_gene: TRBJ2-4; CDR3aa: ASSQGGRSAKNIQY
v_gene: TRBV11-2; j_gene: TRBJ1-2; CDR3aa: ASSFGVDYGYT
v_gene: TRBV5-4; j_gene: TRBJ2-1; CDR3aa: ASSLAVNRVRSVNEQF
v_gene: TRBV5-4; j_gene: TRBJ2-1; CDR3aa: ASSESSYNEQF
v_gene: TRBV4-2; j_gene: TRBJ1-1; CDR3aa: ASSLEGAFTEAF
v_gene: TRBV10-3; j_gene: TRBJ1-2; CDR3aa: AITTGEGYGYT
v_gene: TRBV9; j_gene: TRBJ2-5; CDR3aa: ASSVLGALQETQY
v_gene: TRBV5-1; j_gene: TRBJ2-5; CDR3aa: ASQPRGGETQY
v_gene: TRBV10-3; j_gene: TRBJ1-5; CDR3aa: AIRGGDGGHSNQPQH
v_gene: TRBV6-5; j_gene: TRBJ1-6; CDR3aa: ASSRGTGNSPLH
v_gene: TRBV15; j_gene: TRBJ2-1; CDR3aa: ATSRDQFNEQF
v_gene: TRBV7-3; j_gene: TRBJ2-2; CDR3aa: ASSSSPNTGELF
v_gene: TRBV11-3; j_gene: TRBJ2-5; CDR3aa: ASSSGTGQRSEETQY
v_gene: TRBV5-1; j_gene: TRBJ1-2; CDR3aa: ASNPGTGVFGYT
v_gene: TRBV7-9; j_gene: TRBJ2-2; CDR3aa: ASSFTGTSVSNTGELF
v_gene: TRBV14; j_gene: TRBJ2-5; CDR3aa: ASSQDFQGLGRETQY
v_gene: TRBV5-5; j_gene: TRBJ1-1; CDR3aa: ASSGTGGLNTEAF
v_gene: TRBV7-9; j_gene: TRBJ1-1; CDR3aa: ASSLPGAYTEAF
v_gene: TRBV6-6; j_gene: TRBJ1-1; CDR3aa: ASSYRSSNEAF
v_gene: TRBV5-6; j_gene: TRBJ2-5; CDR3aa: ASSLTGAQETQY
v_gene: TRBV4-3; j_gene: TRBJ2-2; CDR3aa: ASSQGAGLNTGELF
v_gene: TRBV7-2; j_gene: TRBJ1-3; CDR3aa: ASSPVLSGNTIY
v_gene: TRBV7-2; j_gene: TRBJ1-4; CDR3aa: ASSISSTSYEKLF
v_gene: TRBV5-1; j_gene: TRBJ2-5; CDR3aa: ASSFTSGAETQY
v_gene: TRBV19; j_gene: TRBJ1-1; CDR3aa: ASTKGVTTEAF
v_gene: TRBV6-1; j_gene: TRBJ1-5; CDR3aa: ASRLTGGPQH
v_gene: TRBV25-1; j_gene: TRBJ1-1; CDR3aa: ASSEHGNTEAF
v_gene: TRBV5-1; j_gene: TRBJ1-3; CDR3aa: ASSFLGMIGNTIY
v_gene: TRBV9; j_gene: TRBJ2-2; CDR3aa: ASSQRTGLTGELF
v_gene: TRBV7-9; j_gene: TRBJ1-5; CDR3aa: ASSSYLAGYGQPQH
v_gene: TRBV7-3; j_gene: TRBJ1-6; CDR3aa: ASSLYPRTANSPLH
v_gene: TRBV29-1; j_gene: TRBJ2-3; CDR3aa: SVRPTDTQY
v_gene: TRBV2; j_gene: TRBJ1-6; CDR3aa: ASSEPTANSPLH
v_gene: TRBV28; j_gene: TRBJ2-3; CDR3aa: ASSLAHSTDTQY
v_gene: TRBV5-6; j_gene: TRBJ2-5; CDR3aa: ASSRTGDETQY
v_gene: TRBV11-2; j_gene: TRBJ2-3; CDR3aa: ASSLVGRRGTDTQY
v_gene: TRBV6-6; j_gene: TRBJ1-1; CDR3aa: ASSWDPRGTEAF
v_gene: TRBV25-1; j_gene: TRBJ2-7; CDR3aa: ASSERTGPSYEQY
v_gene: TRBV18; j_gene: TRBJ1-1; CDR3aa: ASSPVEGASEAF
v_gene: TRBV6-1; j_gene: TRBJ1-5; CDR3aa: ASSWDGNQPQH
v_gene: TRBV2; j_gene: TRBJ1-2; CDR3aa: ASSEREGGARYT
v_gene: TRBV5-5; j_gene: TRBJ2-3; CDR3aa: ASSSPGSTDTQY
v_gene: TRBV30; j_gene: TRBJ1-5; CDR3aa: AWIIQKTGTQPQH
v_gene: TRBV27; j_gene: TRBJ1-6; CDR3aa: ASSLRGKDSPLH
v_gene: TRBV5-5; j_gene: TRBJ2-5; CDR3aa: ASSVSLQETQY
v_gene: TRBV29-1; j_gene: TRBJ2-7; CDR3aa: SAIDLGSSYEQY